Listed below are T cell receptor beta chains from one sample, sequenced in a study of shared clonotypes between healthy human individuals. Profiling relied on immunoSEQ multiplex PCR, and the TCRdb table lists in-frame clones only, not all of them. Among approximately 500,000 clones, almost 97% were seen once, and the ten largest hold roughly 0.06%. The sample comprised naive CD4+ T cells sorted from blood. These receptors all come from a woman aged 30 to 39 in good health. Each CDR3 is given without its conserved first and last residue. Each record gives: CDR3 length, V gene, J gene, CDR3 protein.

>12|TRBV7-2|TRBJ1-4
ASTATQGFEKLF
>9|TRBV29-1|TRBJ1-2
SLGQGDGYT
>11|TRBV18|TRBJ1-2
ASSPAARQFYT
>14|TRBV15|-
ATSRDKTSGRDEQY
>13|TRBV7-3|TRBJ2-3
ASSPTSGRAGTQY
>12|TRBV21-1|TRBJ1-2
ASSKKVPFYGYT
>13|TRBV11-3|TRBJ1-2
ASSLSGEGFNGYT
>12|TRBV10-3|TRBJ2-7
ATSLGTSGYEQY
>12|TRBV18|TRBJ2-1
ASSPALSYNEQF
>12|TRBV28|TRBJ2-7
ASTRLGGNYEQY
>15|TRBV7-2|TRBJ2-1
ASSLGKRGSSYNEQF
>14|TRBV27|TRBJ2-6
ASSLTWVGGANVLT
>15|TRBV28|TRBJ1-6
ASSLTLDSLVYSPLH
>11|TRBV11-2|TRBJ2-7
ASSDPNTYEQY
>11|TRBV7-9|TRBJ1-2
ASSLGGDYGYT
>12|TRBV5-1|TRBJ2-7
ASSSGQGINEQY
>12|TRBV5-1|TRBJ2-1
ASSSAATYNEQF
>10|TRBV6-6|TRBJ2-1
ASSGTRDEQF
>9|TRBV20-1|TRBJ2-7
SARDPYEQY
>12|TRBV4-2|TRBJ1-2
ASSYLREDYGYT
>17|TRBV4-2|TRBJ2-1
ASSQFTSGTFRSYNEQF
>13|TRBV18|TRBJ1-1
ASSPRPVEGTEAF
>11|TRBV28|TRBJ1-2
ASSLLEDYGYT
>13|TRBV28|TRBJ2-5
ASSFWGNTRETQY
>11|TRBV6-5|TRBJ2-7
ASSYSVGHEQY
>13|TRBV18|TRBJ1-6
ASSPGQGGNSPLH
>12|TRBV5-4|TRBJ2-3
ASSPGQTTDTQY
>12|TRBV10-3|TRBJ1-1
AIAAAGDFTEAF
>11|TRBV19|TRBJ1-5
ASSMTEVQPQH
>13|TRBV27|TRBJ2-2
ASSNYRVGVGELF
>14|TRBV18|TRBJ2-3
ASSPIGGSGTDTQY
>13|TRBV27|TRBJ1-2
ASSSPAASSDGYT
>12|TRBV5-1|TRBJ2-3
ASSADSGADTQY
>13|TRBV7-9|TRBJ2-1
ASSLGRERGGEQF
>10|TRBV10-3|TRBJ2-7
AISPDVYEQY
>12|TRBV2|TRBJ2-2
ASYSGDVTGELF
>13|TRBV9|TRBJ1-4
ASSPGDRGNEKLF
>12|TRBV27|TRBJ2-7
ASSFPGTGHEQY